This record covers a single T cell receptor beta chain. What it recognizes is unknown. Relative to the germline gene, one junction end is altered; a read error may explain this. The CDR3 is 18 residues long. Germline CDR1 is SGHRS and CDR2 is YFSETQ. This record belongs to a study of cytomegalovirus exposure and HLA in healthy donors. The overall study: Early released data had approximately 86 million unique TCRs, all coming from HLA-typed donors.

The PCR made use of 60 Vbeta and 13 Jbeta primers. As handled by the study authors: In a later analysis, around 10 million of approximately 86 million unique beta chains occurred in at least two donors. Sequencing used immunoSEQ multiplex PCR; TCRdb keeps in-frame clones, though not all of them. V, J and clone size are those of that table, while D and trimming were read from the DNA. This sample has about 88,000 clones, with approximately 71% found just once. Overall study findings and caveats: A classifier reportedly called cytomegalovirus status with high sensitivity and specificity.

The sample consisted of PBMCs. The gene calls are TRBV5-1 and TRBJ2-2, with 8 positions matching TRBD2. This TCR came from a woman in her late teens or twenties in good health and CMV-seropositive. The CDR3 DNA reads as TGCGCCAGCGGCTTGGCTCCGGGAGGGCCCACTAACACCGGGGAGCTGTTTTTT. Encoded protein: CASGLAPGGPTNTGELFF.